This T cell receptor (beta chain) was found in a study of beta chain features in type 1 diabetes (dated by TCRdb to about 2018). With regard to the full study: Mean age, gender distribution, total cell number and subset yield were not different between patients and healthy donors. Naive and central memory subsets were obtained from all 28 donors, but regulatory and stem cell-like memory subsets were isolated from only 8 patients and about 8 healthy donors. The study compared TCRB repertoires of sorted circulating CD4+ T cell subsets between recently diagnosed type 1 diabetes patients and matched healthy donors. A total of roughly 100,000,000 sorted cells were examined across all samples, and the number of cells per subset was strongly correlated with RNA yield. Results and caveats for the whole study, not just this receptor: Shorter templates might be favored by PCR, yet because patient and control samples were amplified and corrected together, any such skew would affect both groups equally. Because small numbers of individuals were included in the HLA sub-analyses, any influence of HLA type on TCRB rearrangement was left unresolved. The naive, central memory and regulatory TCRB repertoires appeared to resemble one another more closely among patients than among healthy donors. Because cDNA rather than genomic DNA was sequenced, highly expressing activated cells could have been over-represented, although no difference in activation and CD3 levels was found between groups. In all four CD4+ subsets, TCRB CDR3 length was moderately but significantly shorter in type 1 diabetes patients. Patients with type 1 diabetes made fewer insertions and deleted more nucleotides at VDJ recombination sites, implying thymic rearrangement abnormalities.

This clone was seen a handful of times. Its recognized antigen is unknown. Qualities for individual bases were not recorded, and no much larger clone is one base off. CDR3 length: 13 amino acids, cysteine to phenylalanine. The DNA shown is the 39-base CDR3, in frame from base 1. Relative to germline, V is 4 bases shorter and J is 5 bases shorter, with 15 bases between their ends. CDR1 SQVTM and CDR2 ANQGSEA are derived from the germline V gene. The High Capacity cDNA Reverse Transcription Kit was used to reverse transcribe all of the isolated RNA, meaning that expressed TCRB transcripts were what got sequenced. Naive, central memory and regulatory T cell samples underwent deep immunoSEQ sequencing, averaging approximately 3.3 million total reads per sample. Sorted cells were lysed in RLT buffer and RNA was extracted with DNase-treated RNeasy Micro or Mini kits, depending on cell number. To prevent cross-contamination, each cell subset was processed individually, whereas patient and healthy donor samples were processed jointly. TCRB sequences were amplified from cDNA with the immunoSEQ multiplex PCR, producing 87-bp fragments spanning the CDR3 region. Sequencing of the amplicons was done on the Illumina HiSeq platform. Under the source paper's analysis protocol: Synthetic template baselines were used to correct PCR bias computationally, reads within Hamming distance 2 were collapsed, and singletons that could not be merged were discarded. By aligning reads against IMGT, V, D and J genes, CDR3 length, and insertions or deletions at six rearrangement sites were assigned. Within each subset, clonotype counts were normalized to sorted cell number, and only after that were true diversity and Gini coefficients computed with the tcR R package. The overlap coefficient, calculated on TCRB nucleotide sequences, was used to measure repertoire sharing. Out-of-frame TCRB sequences from naive cells were analyzed as a proxy for the pre-selection repertoire. As stored in TCRdb, this immuneACCESS dataset retains in-frame rearrangements with V and J assigned. A fraction of the clones does not appear; measured against another copy, unresolved V genes explain less than half of the discrepancy, and the remainder lacks a known reason. The DNA was the basis for D and trimming; V, J and clone size are from that table. This sample is represented by around 240,000 clones; 16% of them were singletons. The top ten constitute approximately 0.087% of the sample.

A single peripheral blood draw of about 116 mL on average was collected from each donor into heparinised tubes. A BD FACSAria II was used to sort naive, central memory, regulatory and stem cell-like memory CD4+ T cells with a panel that included CD45RO, CCR7, CD25, CD127, CD95 and CD27. All sorted populations exceeded 95% purity. PBMCs were separated immediately by Lymphoprep density gradient centrifugation and were stained directly, without being cultured. To minimize batch effects, samples were stained and sorted in pairs, one healthy donor with one patient per experiment. Sequenced: naive CD4+ T cells from blood. Read against the paper, the sample's cell subset or site label means: true naive CD4+ T cells. Recombination connected TRBV29-1 to TRBJ2-7; the D gene cannot be resolved beyond TRBD1 or TRBD2, each matching 5 bases. The clonotype originates from a man aged 25-45 years with type 1 diabetes. The CDR3 sequence is CSVGTRGKNEQYF. The bases read TGCAGCGTTGGAACGAGGGGAAAAAACGAGCAGTACTTC.